These T cell receptor beta chains were read from a single sample in a study of blood T cell repertoires in COVID-19. The data were produced by immunoSEQ multiplex PCR, yet TCRdb's version contains in-frame clones alone and is incomplete. Of more than 250,000 clones listed, approximately 83% are singletons. Sample: PBMCs or T cells enriched from blood (not recorded which). These receptors were collected from a man younger than 45 who had recovered from COVID-19. CDR3s include the opening cysteine and the closing phenylalanine or tryptophan. Each record gives: CDR3 DNA, CDR3 protein, V gene, D gene, clone size, J gene. A D gene is named only where the DNA matches it firmly. Not every row has a clone size; where given, it reads once, few, many or a size class.

TGTGCCAGCAGCTTAGAGGGGGGGACAGGGTTTGGCTACACCTTC	CASSLEGGTGFGYTF	TRBV7-8	TRBD1	-	TRBJ1-2
TGCGCCAGCGGCCCCGGACAGGGGTCCAACTATGGCTACACCTTC	CASGPGQGSNYGYTF	TRBV5-1	TRBD1	-	TRBJ1-2
TGTGCCAGCTCACCATCGGGCACCTTC	CASSPSGTF	TRBV18	-	-	TRBJ1-2
TGTGCCAGCAGTGAACTAAAAGGGGATCAGCCCCAGCATTTT	CASSELKGDQPQHF	TRBV2	-	-	TRBJ1-5
TGTGCCAGCAGCCCCCCAAGCGTGGTAGCAGAGACCCAGTACTTC	CASSPPSVVAETQYF	TRBV7-2	-	-	TRBJ2-5
TGTGCCAGCAGCCCGGTTTTAAGCACAGATACGCAGTATTTT	CASSPVLSTDTQYF	TRBV9	-	-	TRBJ2-3
TGTGCCAGTAGTCCCCTCGGCAGGGGGCCGGAAAAACTGTTTTTT	CASSPLGRGPEKLFF	TRBV19	TRBD1	-	TRBJ1-4
TGTGCCAGTAGTAGCCAACTCTATGGCTACACCTTC	CASSSQLYGYTF	TRBV19	-	-	TRBJ1-2
TGTGCCACCAGCAGAGACAGGGCTAGCAATCAGCCCCAGCATTTT	CATSRDRASNQPQHF	TRBV15	-	-	TRBJ1-5
TGTGCCAGCAGTGCTCGGGAGATCGGAAAACTGTTTTTT	CASSAREIGKLFF	TRBV12-3/TRBV12-4	-	-	TRBJ1-4
TGTGCCACCAGTGATTTGGGGGTCCCCAGGGGGTGTGAAAAACTGTTTTTT	CATSDLGVPRGCEKLFF	TRBV24-1	TRBD1	-	TRBJ1-4
TGTGCCAGCAGCCCGGGACTAGCTGTCTCCTACAATGAGCAGTTCTTC	CASSPGLAVSYNEQFF	TRBV11-2	TRBD2	-	TRBJ2-1
TGTGCCAGCAGTGAAGCGCATGGGACAGCTAATTCACCCCTCCACTTT	CASSEAHGTANSPLHF	TRBV6-1	TRBD1	once	TRBJ1-6
TGCAGCGTTCGGACAGGAGACAATGAGCAGTTCTTC	CSVRTGDNEQFF	TRBV29-1	TRBD1	-	TRBJ2-1
TGTGCCAGCAGTTACACCCACCGGGACACTGAAGCTTTCTTT	CASSYTHRDTEAFF	TRBV6-5	-	once	TRBJ1-1
TGCGCCAGCCGTGCCCCAGGGGGCCTAGGAAACACCATATATTTT	CASRAPGGLGNTIYF	TRBV5-1	TRBD1	-	TRBJ1-3
TGTGCCAGCAGCGTAGCGGCAGGGCTCTACGAGCAGTACTTC	CASSVAAGLYEQYF	TRBV9	-	-	TRBJ2-7
TGTGCCAGCAGCGGTTACAGGGGGCGAGGTTCACCCCTCCACTTT	CASSGYRGRGSPLHF	TRBV7-6	TRBD1	-	TRBJ1-6
TGTGCCACCAGCGATCCGACAGGGGGCTATCAGCCCCAGCATTTT	CATSDPTGGYQPQHF	TRBV15	TRBD1	-	TRBJ1-5
TGTGCCAGCAGCCAAGGTACTGGGGCCGGCGTATCGTCCTACGAGCAGTACTTC	CASSQGTGAGVSSYEQYF	TRBV3-1/TRBV3-2	-	-	TRBJ2-7
TGTGCCAGCAGCTTGGAGGGAGTTTACACTGAAGCTTTCTTT	CASSLEGVYTEAFF	TRBV5-6	-	once	TRBJ1-1
TGTGCCAGCAGTTTATCGGGACATAAGGAGGCCTATGGCTACACCTTC	CASSLSGHKEAYGYTF	TRBV27	-	-	TRBJ1-2
TGTGCCAGCAGCTACAGTCGGGGCTACACCTTC	CASSYSRGYTF	TRBV5-6	-	once	TRBJ1-2
TGCGCCAGCCACTACGGGGGATCAACTAATGAAAAACTGTTTTTT	CASHYGGSTNEKLFF	TRBV5-1	-	once	TRBJ1-4
-	CASSEVGQGTSSDF	TRBV6-1	-	-	TRBJ1-1
TGTGCCAGCAGCTTAGCCGGGACAGGGGGCTATAGCAATCAGCCCCAGCATTTT	CASSLAGTGGYSNQPQHF	TRBV7-9	TRBD1	-	TRBJ1-5
TGTGCCAGCAGCTGGACAGGGCAAGAGACCCAGTACTTC	CASSWTGQETQYF	TRBV12-3/TRBV12-4	TRBD1	-	TRBJ2-5
TGTGCCTGGAGTGCCAAAGGGGACAGGTACAATGAGCAGTTCTTC	CAWSAKGDRYNEQFF	TRBV30	TRBD1	-	TRBJ2-1
TGTGCCAGCAGCTCTACGGACAAACAGGGCTATGGCTACACCTTC	CASSSTDKQGYGYTF	TRBV5-4	-	-	TRBJ1-2
TGTGCCAGCAGTGGACTTGGGACTAGCGGGGTTTACGAGCAGTACTTC	CASSGLGTSGVYEQYF	TRBV6-1	TRBD2	-	TRBJ2-7
TGTGCCAGCAGCCCCAGGGCAGCCTCAACTAATGAAAAACTGTTTTTT	CASSPRAASTNEKLFF	TRBV7-6	-	-	TRBJ1-4
TGTGCCTGGAGTGTTTCTCTGACTAGCGGGGTAGGGGAGACCCAGTACTTC	CAWSVSLTSGVGETQYF	TRBV30	TRBD2	-	TRBJ2-5
TGTGCCAGTAGTTTTTGGGACAGAACTAACTATGGCTACACCTTC	CASSFWDRTNYGYTF	TRBV19	TRBD1	-	TRBJ1-2
TGTGCCAGTAGTATACCAGGGTCTGGGGCCAACGTCCTGACTTTC	CASSIPGSGANVLTF	TRBV19	-	-	TRBJ2-6
TGTGCCAGCTCACCATCGACAGGGACCTACACTGAAGCTTTCTTT	CASSPSTGTYTEAFF	TRBV18	TRBD1	-	TRBJ1-1
TGTGCCACCAGGGACAGTAGTGACTATAATTCACCCCTCCACTTT	CATRDSSDYNSPLHF	TRBV15	-	-	TRBJ1-6
TGTGCCAGCAGTTTAGCGGTCGGGACTGAAGCTTTCTTT	CASSLAVGTEAFF	TRBV12-3/TRBV12-4	-	-	TRBJ1-1
TGTGCCAGCAGTGTTCTAGGGGGCTACACTGAAGCTTTCTTT	CASSVLGGYTEAFF	TRBV25-1	TRBD1	-	TRBJ1-1
TGTGCCTGGAGTGTGGGCGCGTACAATGAGCAGTTCTTC	CAWSVGAYNEQFF	TRBV30	-	-	TRBJ2-1
TGTGCCAGCAGCGGGAGCGGGACAGGGGAAAACATTCAGTACTTC	CASSGSGTGENIQYF	TRBV5-6	TRBD1	-	TRBJ2-4
TGTGCCAGCAGCTCCATCGGGACAGGGAACACTGAAGCTTTCTTT	CASSSIGTGNTEAFF	TRBV13	TRBD1	-	TRBJ1-1
TGTGCCGGCTTGGACACCCTGGGAAACACCATATATTTT	CAGLDTLGNTIYF	TRBV30	-	-	TRBJ1-3
TGTGCCACCACGCGGTGGGACAGGGCCTTTAACTATGGCTACACCTTC	CATTRWDRAFNYGYTF	TRBV5-5	TRBD1	-	TRBJ1-2
TGTGCCAGCTCACCAGGGACAGGGCGTAATGGCTACACCTTC	CASSPGTGRNGYTF	TRBV18	TRBD1	-	TRBJ1-2
TGTGCCAGCAGAATAGGGACAGCGGAAAATTCACCCCTCCACTTT	CASRIGTAENSPLHF	TRBV7-2	TRBD1	-	TRBJ1-6
TGTGCCAGCAGCTTTGGGGCTTCTGGGAGCAATCAGCCCCAGCATTTT	CASSFGASGSNQPQHF	TRBV7-9	-	-	TRBJ1-5
TGTGCCAGCAGCTCAGGGACAGGGCGTAGTAGACTGTTTTTT	CASSSGTGRSRLFF	TRBV7-8	TRBD1	-	TRBJ1-4